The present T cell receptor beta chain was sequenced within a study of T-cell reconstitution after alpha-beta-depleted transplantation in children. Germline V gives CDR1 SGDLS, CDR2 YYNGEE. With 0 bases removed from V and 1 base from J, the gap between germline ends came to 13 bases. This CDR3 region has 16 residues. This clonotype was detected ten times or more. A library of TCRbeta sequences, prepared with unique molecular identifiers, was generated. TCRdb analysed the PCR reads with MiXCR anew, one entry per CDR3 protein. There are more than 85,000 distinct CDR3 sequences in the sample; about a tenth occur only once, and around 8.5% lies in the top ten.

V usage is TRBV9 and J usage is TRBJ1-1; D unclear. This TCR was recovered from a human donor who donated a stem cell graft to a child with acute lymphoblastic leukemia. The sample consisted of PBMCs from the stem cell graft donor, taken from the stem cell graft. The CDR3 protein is CASSVALGTANTEAFF. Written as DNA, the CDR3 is TGTGCCAGCAGCGTAGCCCTCGGAACCGCGAACACTGAAGCTTTCTTT.